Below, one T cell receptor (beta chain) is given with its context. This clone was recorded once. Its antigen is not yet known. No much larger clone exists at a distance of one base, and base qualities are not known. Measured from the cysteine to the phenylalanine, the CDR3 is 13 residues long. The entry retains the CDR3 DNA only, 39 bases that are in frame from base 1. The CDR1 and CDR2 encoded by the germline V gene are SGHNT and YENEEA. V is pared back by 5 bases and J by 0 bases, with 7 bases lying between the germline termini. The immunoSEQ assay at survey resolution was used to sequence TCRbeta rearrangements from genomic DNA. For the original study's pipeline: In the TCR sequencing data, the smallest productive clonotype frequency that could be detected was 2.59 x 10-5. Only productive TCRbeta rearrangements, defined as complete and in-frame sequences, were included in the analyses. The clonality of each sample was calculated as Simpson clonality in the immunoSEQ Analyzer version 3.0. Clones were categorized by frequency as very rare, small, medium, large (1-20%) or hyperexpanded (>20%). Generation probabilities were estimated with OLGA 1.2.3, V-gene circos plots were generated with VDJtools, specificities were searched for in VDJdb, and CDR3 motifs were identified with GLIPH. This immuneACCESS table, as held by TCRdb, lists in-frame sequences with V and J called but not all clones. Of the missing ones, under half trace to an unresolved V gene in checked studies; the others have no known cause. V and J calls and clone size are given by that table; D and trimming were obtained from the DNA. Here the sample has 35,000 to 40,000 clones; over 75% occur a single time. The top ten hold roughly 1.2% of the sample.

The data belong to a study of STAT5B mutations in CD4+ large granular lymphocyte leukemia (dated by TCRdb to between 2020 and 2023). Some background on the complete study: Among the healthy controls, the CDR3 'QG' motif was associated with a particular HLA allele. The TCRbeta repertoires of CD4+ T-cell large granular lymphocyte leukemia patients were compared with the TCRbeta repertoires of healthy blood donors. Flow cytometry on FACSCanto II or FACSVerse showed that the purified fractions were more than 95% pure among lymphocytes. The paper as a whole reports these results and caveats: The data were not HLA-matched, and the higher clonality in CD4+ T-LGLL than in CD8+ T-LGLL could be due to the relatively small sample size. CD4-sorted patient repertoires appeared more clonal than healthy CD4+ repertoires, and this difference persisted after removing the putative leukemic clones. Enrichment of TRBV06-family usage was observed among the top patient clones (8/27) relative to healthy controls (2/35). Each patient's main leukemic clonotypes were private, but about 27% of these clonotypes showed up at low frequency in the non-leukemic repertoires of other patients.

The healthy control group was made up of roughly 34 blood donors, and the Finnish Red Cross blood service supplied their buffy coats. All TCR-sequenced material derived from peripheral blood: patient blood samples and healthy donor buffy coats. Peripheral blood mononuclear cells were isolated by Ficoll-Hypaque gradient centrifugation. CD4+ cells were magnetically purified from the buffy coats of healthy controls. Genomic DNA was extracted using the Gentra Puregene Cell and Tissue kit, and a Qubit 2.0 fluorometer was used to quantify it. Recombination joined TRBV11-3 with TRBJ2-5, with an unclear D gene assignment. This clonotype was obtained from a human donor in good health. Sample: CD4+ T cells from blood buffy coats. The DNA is TGTGCCAGCAGCCGAAAGTACCAAGAGACCCAGTACTTC. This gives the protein CASSRKYQETQYF.